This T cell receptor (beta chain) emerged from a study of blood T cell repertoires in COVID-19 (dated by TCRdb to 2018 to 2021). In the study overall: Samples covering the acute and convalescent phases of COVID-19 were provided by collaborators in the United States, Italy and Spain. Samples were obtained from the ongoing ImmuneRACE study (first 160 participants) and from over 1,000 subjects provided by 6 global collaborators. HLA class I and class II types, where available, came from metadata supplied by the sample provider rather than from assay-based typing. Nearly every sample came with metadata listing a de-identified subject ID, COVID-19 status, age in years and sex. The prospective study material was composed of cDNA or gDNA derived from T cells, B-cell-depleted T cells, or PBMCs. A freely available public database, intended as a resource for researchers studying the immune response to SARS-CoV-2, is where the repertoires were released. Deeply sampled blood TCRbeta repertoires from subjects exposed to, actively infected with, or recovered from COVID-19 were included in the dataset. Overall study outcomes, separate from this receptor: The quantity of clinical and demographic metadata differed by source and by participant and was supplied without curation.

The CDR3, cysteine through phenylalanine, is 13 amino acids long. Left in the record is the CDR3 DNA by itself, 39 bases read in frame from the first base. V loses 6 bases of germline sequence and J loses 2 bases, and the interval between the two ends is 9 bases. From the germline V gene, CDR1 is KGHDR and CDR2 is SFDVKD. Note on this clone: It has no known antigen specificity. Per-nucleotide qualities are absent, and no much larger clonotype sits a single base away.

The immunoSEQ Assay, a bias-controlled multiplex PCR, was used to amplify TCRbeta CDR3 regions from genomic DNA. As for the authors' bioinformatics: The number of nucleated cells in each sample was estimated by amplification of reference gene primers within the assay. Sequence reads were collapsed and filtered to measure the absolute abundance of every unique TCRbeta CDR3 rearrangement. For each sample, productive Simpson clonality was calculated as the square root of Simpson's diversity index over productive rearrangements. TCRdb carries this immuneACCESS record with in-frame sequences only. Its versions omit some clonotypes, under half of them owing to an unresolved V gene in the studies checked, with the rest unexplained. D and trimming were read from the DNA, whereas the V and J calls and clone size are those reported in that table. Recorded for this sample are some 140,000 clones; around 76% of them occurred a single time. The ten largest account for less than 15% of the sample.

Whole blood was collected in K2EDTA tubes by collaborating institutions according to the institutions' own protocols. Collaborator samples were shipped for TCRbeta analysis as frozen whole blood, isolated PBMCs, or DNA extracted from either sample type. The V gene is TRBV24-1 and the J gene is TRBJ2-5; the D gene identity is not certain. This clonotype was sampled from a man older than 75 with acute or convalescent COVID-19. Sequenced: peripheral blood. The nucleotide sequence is TGTGCCACCAGTTTCCAGGAACAAGAGACCCAGTACTTC. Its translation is CATSFQEQETQYF.